This T cell receptor beta chain was documented in a study of Ad26.COV2.S vaccination and SARS-CoV-2 variants. Study-wide results and caveats: Those who received vaccine or placebo ended up with similar non-spike TCR breadth. Substantial breadth was reported for post-vaccination spike-specific CD8+ and CD4+ T cells. Those who received the vaccine showed greater spike-specific TCR breadth than those given placebo.

Trimming left V 0 bases short and J 5 bases short, with 10 bases between. Looked up from germline, CDR1 is SSHAT and CDR2 is FNYEAQ (reference sequence). The CDR3 runs 14 residues. As regards this clone: Its matching antigen is unknown.

The table came from immunoSEQ multiplex PCR; TCRdb's copy has only in-frame clones and leaves some out. The repertoire includes under 95,000 clones, less than 85% of them detected once, and roughly 15% sits in the top ten. The sample was peripheral blood, taken after recovery from COVID-19. This rearrangement joins TRBV7-7 to TRBJ2-5, with D possibly matching TRBD2 (6 bases). This receptor was identified in a human donor who had recovered from COVID-19. CDR3 coding DNA: TGTGCCAGCAGCTTAGCCGGGGACTTGGAGACCCAGTACTTC. Residues: CASSLAGDLETQYF.